The present T cell receptor (beta chain) was sequenced within a study of OX40 agonist ivuxolimab in advanced cancers. Some background on the complete study: Ivuxolimab, which targeted the costimulatory receptor OX40 (CD134), was an agonistic, fully human IgG2 monoclonal antibody. Intravenous ivuxolimab was administered to patients every 2 weeks at six dose levels: 0.01, 0.1, 0.3, 1.5, 3 and 10 mg/kg. Of the 50 to 55 patients in dose escalation, about 20 had hepatocellular carcinoma, around 15 had melanoma, 9 had renal cell carcinoma and 9 had head and neck cancer. The paper describes the monotherapy dose-escalation part (N ≈ 49 patients) of the phase I trial of ivuxolimab. Partial responses occurred in three dose-escalation patients, of whom one had hepatocellular carcinoma and two had cutaneous melanoma. Patients were allowed to have had prior anti-PD-1, anti-PD-L1 or anti-CTLA-4 therapy, and around 40% of the dose-escalation patients had previously received checkpoint inhibitors. The point of sequencing TCRbeta in the periphery was to test whether ivuxolimab changed TCR sequence diversity and drove clonal T-cell expansion. In the dose-escalation cohort, 82.7% of patients were male, and the mean age was roughly 60 years, with a range of 23 to 79. Results and caveats for the whole study, not just this receptor: Low levels of normalized T-cell clonal expansion were also seen in some patients who did not respond. After ivuxolimab, expanded clones were on average more numerous among CD8+ T cells than among CD4+ T cells. The antigen specificity of the peripheral T cells that underwent clonal expansion was not determined. In the 0.1-3.0 mg/kg groups, partial responders had among the lowest normalized peripheral clonal expansion, particularly in CD8+ T cells. At doses of 0.1 to 3.0 mg/kg, clonal expansion of both CD4+ and CD8+ T cells in blood was seen between baseline and week 6.

The cysteine opens and the phenylalanine closes a CDR3 of 14 amino acids. The retained sequence is limited to the CDR3, 42 bases, with the frame set at the first base. Patients with a history of autoimmune disease or receiving systemic immunosuppression were excluded from the trial. Peripheral blood for TCR sequencing was collected from all dose cohorts at baseline, on cycle 4 day 1, and on cycle 7 day 1. Samples were obtained from an open-label, multicenter, first-in-human phase I dose-escalation trial of ivuxolimab. Adults with locally advanced or metastatic head and neck squamous cell, hepatocellular, melanoma or renal cell carcinoma were enrolled in the trial. Before TCR sequencing, CD4+ T cells and CD8+ T cells were sorted from peripheral blood as separate populations. Genomic DNA was isolated from the sorted cells so that the TCRbeta CDR3 region could be sequenced. The immunoSEQ Assay was used for sequencing of TCRbeta CDR3 regions. TCRdb holds this immuneACCESS table with in-frame rearrangements only. Some clones are missing; in checked studies, unresolved V genes explain under half, and the rest has no known cause. The sample has more than 45,000 clones on record, roughly 84% of them singletons. About 4.6% of the sample comes from the top ten.

Details on this clone: No cognate antigen has been identified for it. Per-base quality was not reported, and no clone a single base away is much larger than it.

The rearrangement joined TRBV21-1 to TRBJ1-5; the table's TRBD1 call for D was not verified on the DNA. TRBV21-1 is flagged as a pseudogene. This TCR was sampled from an adult with an advanced solid tumor such as melanoma, head and neck, liver or kidney cancer. Source: CD4+ or CD8+ T cells sorted from blood, taken in a trial of the OX40 agonist ivuxolimab. The sequence in DNA is TGTGCCAGCTTGCGGGGACAGGGCAATCAGCCCCAGCATTTT. The translation is CASLRGQGNQPQHF.